Presented here are 18 T cell receptor beta chains from one specimen sequenced in a study of neoadjuvant anti-PD-1 for oral cavity cancer. Assay: immunoSEQ multiplex PCR; the TCRdb copy retains only in-frame clones and omits some. Here the sample spans 11,000 to 15,000 clones, about 70% being singletons. The input for sequencing was PBMCs, taken before nivolumab (anti-PD-1) treatment. The receptor set was obtained from a person aged 40 to 85 with oral cavity squamous cell carcinoma.

This rearrangement joins TRBV15 to TRBJ2-2; D call uncertain. The CDR3 runs to 17 residues. Germline lookup yields CDR1 LNHNV and CDR2 YYDKDF (reference sequence). V was trimmed by 0 bases and J by 6 bases, leaving 17 bases between them. CDR3 sequence reads: CATSREGQNVRSGELFF. CDR3 nucleotide sequence: TGTGCCACCAGCAGAGAAGGGCAGAACGTCAGGTCCGGGGAGCTGTTTTTT. Full variable domain (rest looked up from reference TRBV15 and TRBJ2-2): DAMVIQNPRYQVTQFGKPVTLSCSQTLNHNVMYWYQQKSSQAPKLLFHYYDKDFNNEADTPDNFQSRRPNTSFCFLDIRSPGLGDTAMYLCATSREGQNVRSGELFFGEGSRLTVL.

The chain employs TRBV6-5 and TRBJ2-1, with 8 positions matching TRBD2. The ends lost 5 bases at V and 3 bases at J; junction bases unmatched: 6. Germline V CDR1 and CDR2: MNHEY, SVGAGI. This CDR3 is 15 amino acids long. The CDR3 is CASSQSGSIYNEQFF. The DNA of the CDR3 is TGTGCCAGCAGTCAAAGCGGGAGCATCTACAATGAGCAGTTCTTC.

The CDR3: CASRLGPGASYEQYF. CDR3 nucleotide sequence: TGCGCCAGCAGACTCGGCCCGGGGGCCTCCTACGAGCAGTACTTC. The chain employs TRBV4-1 and TRBJ2-7; D is tentatively TRBD1 or TRBD2 (6 bases each). The length of the CDR3 is 15 residues. Germline assignment: CDR1 MGHRA and CDR2 YSYEKL. Trimming shortened V by 6 bases and J by 0 bases, and 15 bases separated the two germline ends.

The rearrangement joins TRBV18 to TRBJ2-7, with unresolved D. V gave up 7 bases and J gave up 2 bases, with 12 bases separating them. CDR1 KGHSH and CDR2 LQKENI come from the germline V gene. The CDR3 covers 13 residues. The CDR3 protein is CASLGQEAYEQYF. For the CDR3, the DNA is TGTGCCAGCTTGGGTCAGGAAGCCTACGAGCAGTACTTC.

The chain joins TRBV6-1 to TRBJ1-2; D is possibly TRBD1 (6 bases). V was pared by 1 base and J by 6 bases, with 9 bases between. The CDR3 spans 13 residues. Germline CDR1 and CDR2: MNHNS and SASEGT. The chain's CDR3 is CASSEESGDGYTF. DNA for the CDR3: TGTGCCAGCAGTGAAGAGTCAGGGGATGGCTACACCTTC.

This sequence joins TRBV2 and TRBJ1-2; perhaps TRBD1 as D (5 bases). Germline V gives CDR1 SNHLY, CDR2 FYNNEI. The CDR3 consists of 12 residues. V lost 10 bases to trimming and J lost 1 base, with 10 bases between them. The CDR3 bases are TGTGCCACTCTAGACAGTAACTATGGCTACACCTTC. Its translation: CATLDSNYGYTF. Variable domain in full (rest from reference TRBV2 and TRBJ1-2): EPEVTQTPSHQVTQMGQEVILRCVPISNHLYFYWYRQILGQKVEFLVSFYNNEISEKSEIFDDQFSVERPDGSNFTLKIRSTKLEDSAMYFCATLDSNYGYTFGSGTRLTVV.

This clone was picked up a small number of times. The chain joins TRBV30 to TRBJ1-1, with TRBD1 matching over 7 bases. CDR1 GTSNPN and CDR2 SVGIG come from the germline V gene (reference sequence). V lost 5 bases to trimming and J lost 7 bases; unmatched junction nucleotides: 7. This CDR3 is built from 12 residues. The CDR3 loop reads CAWVGQVGEAFF. The CDR3 DNA is TGTGCCTGGGTTGGACAGGTCGGTGAAGCTTTCTTT.

This sequence joins TRBV11-2 and TRBJ2-1; 8 bases map to TRBD2. Germline V CDR1 and CDR2: SGHAT, FQNNGV. The CDR3 spans 12 residues. J lost 7 bases, V lost 7 bases, and 3 bases had no gene match. The CDR3 region has the DNA TGTGCCAGCAAGCGCGGGGGGAATGAGCAGTTCTTC. The encoded protein is CASKRGGNEQFF. Together with reference TRBV11-2 and TRBJ2-1, the CDR3 gives the full variable domain: EAGVAQSPRYKIIEKRQSVAFWCNPISGHATLYWYQQILGQGPKLLIQFQNNGVVDDSQLPKDRFSAERLKGVDSTLKIQPAKLEDSAVYLCASKRGGNEQFFGPGTRLTVL.

In its sample, this clone was seen a few times. CDR3 loop: CASSIAWKNTEAFF. The CDR3 DNA follows: TGTGCCAGTAGTATAGCTTGGAAAAACACTGAAGCTTTCTTT. V usage is TRBV19 and J usage is TRBJ1-1; D ambiguous. The length of the CDR3 is 14 residues. Germline lookup yields CDR1 LNHDA and CDR2 SQIVND (reference sequence). V was cut by 1 base and J by 2 bases, with 8 bases left in between. Supplemented by reference TRBV19 and TRBJ1-1, the full variable domain reads DGGITQSPKYLFRKEGQNVTLSCEQNLNHDAMYWYRQDPGQGLRLIYYSQIVNDFQKGDIAEGYSVSREKKESFPLTVTSAQKNPTAFYLCASSIAWKNTEAFFGQGTRLTVV.

The chain combines TRBV19 with TRBJ1-1; no clear D. Per the germline V gene, CDR1 is LNHDA and CDR2 is SQIVND (reference sequence). With 3 bases removed from V and 4 bases from J, the gap between germline ends came to 9 bases. The CDR3 totals 13 residues. In nucleotides, the CDR3 is TGTGCCAGTAGTATTAAGAGATTCACTGAAGCTTTCTTT. It codes for CASSIKRFTEAFF. Looking up the rest from reference TRBV19 and TRBJ1-1 gives the full variable domain: DGGITQSPKYLFRKEGQNVTLSCEQNLNHDAMYWYRQDPGQGLRLIYYSQIVNDFQKGDIAEGYSVSREKKESFPLTVTSAQKNPTAFYLCASSIKRFTEAFFGQGTRLTVV.

The chain employs TRBV29-1 and TRBJ2-7; 13 bases map to TRBD2. This CDR3 is built from 15 residues. The junction had 9 bases not matched to a gene; V was cut back by 4 bases and J by 6 bases. CDR1 and CDR2 (germline): SQVTM, ANQGSEA. CDR3 DNA sequence: TGCAGCGTTGCTTGGACTAGCGGGAGTCTGGGCGAGCAGTACTTC. Amino acid sequence: CSVAWTSGSLGEQYF.

V usage is TRBV9 and J usage is TRBJ2-3; the D call may be TRBD1 or TRBD2 (5 bases each). The CDR3 is made up of 14 amino acids. CDR1 and CDR2 (germline): SGDLS, YYNGEE. V was cut by 5 bases and J by 6 bases, with 16 bases left in between. The CDR3 bases are TGTGCCAGCAGAGGGACGCGCGACGGGGATACGCAGTATTTT. Amino acid sequence: CASRGTRDGDTQYF.

The V call is TRBV27, the J call TRBJ2-7; D possibly corresponds to TRBD2 (6 bases). Germline lookup yields CDR1 MNHEY and CDR2 SMNVEV (reference sequence). The V gene lost 8 bases and the J gene lost 12 bases, with 26 bases spanning the gap. There are 14 residues in the CDR3. CDR3 protein: CASSPRDSTPSRYF. CDR3 coding DNA: TGTGCCAGCTCACCCCGGGACTCAACCCCTTCCCGGTACTTC.

The chain has TRBV27 and TRBJ2-7; D might be TRBD2 (5 bases). Between the trimmed V and J ends, which lost 7 bases and 4 bases, there was a span of 23 bases. The CDR3 covers 16 residues. CDR1 is MNHEY and CDR2 is SMNVEV in the germline V gene (reference sequence). CDR3 in amino acids: CASTSLRVGEEYEQYF. CDR3 nucleotides: TGTGCCAGCACTTCCCTGAGGGTGGGAGAAGAGTACGAGCAGTACTTC.

This clone was observed a single time. J is TRBJ2-3 and V is TRBV15; D remains unclear. Germline V gene sequence: CDR1 LNHNV, CDR2 YYDKDF (reference sequence). The CDR3 spans 16 residues. The ends were cut back, 1 base at V and 0 bases at J, with 11 bases in the middle. CDR3 nucleotides: TGTGCCACCAGCAGAGGTCACCGAGCTAGCACAGATACGCAGTATTTT. This gives the protein CATSRGHRASTDTQYF.

The V call is TRBV28, the J call TRBJ2-7; D tentatively reads TRBD1 or TRBD2 (6 bases each). Germline V lookup: CDR1 MDHEN, CDR2 SYDVKM. CDR3 length: 16 residues. The V and J ends lost 10 bases and 3 bases respectively, with 25 bases between them. The DNA for the CDR3 is TGTGCCACCAATGGGGGGCTTCTCCCCGCCCTCTACGAGCAGTACTTC. Its translation is CATNGGLLPALYEQYF. Full variable domain (rest looked up from reference TRBV28 and TRBJ2-7): DVKVTQSSRYLVKRTGEKVFLECVQDMDHENMFWYRQDPGLGLRLIYFSYDVKMKEKGDIPEGYSVSREKKERFSLILESASTNQTSMYLCATNGGLLPALYEQYFGPGTRLTVT.

The genes are TRBV5-1 and TRBJ2-3, with 11 bases matching TRBD2. Germline assignment: CDR1 SGHRS and CDR2 YFSETQ. Losses at the gene ends were 0 bases for V and 1 base for J; bases not matched to a gene: 10. The CDR3 runs to 19 residues. The CDR3: CASSLALAGGAFGTDTQYF. The CDR3 coding sequence is TGCGCCAGCAGCTTGGCCTTAGCGGGAGGGGCTTTTGGCACAGATACGCAGTATTTT.

The rearrangement uses TRBV19 and TRBJ2-3; 10 bases are a match to TRBD2. The CDR3 is 15 residues long. Trimming removed 3 bases from V and 4 bases from J; junction bases left unmatched: 4. Germline CDR1 reads LNHDA; CDR2 reads SQIVND (reference sequence). The CDR3 loop is CASSIPAGGADTQYF. The CDR3 coding sequence is TGTGCCAGTAGTATTCCAGCGGGGGGGGCAGATACGCAGTATTTT.